Listed below are T cell receptor beta chains from one sample, sequenced in a study of beta chain features in type 1 diabetes. Assay: immunoSEQ multiplex PCR; the TCRdb copy retains only in-frame clones and omits some. The data hold 300,000 to 350,000 clones, with approximately 9.9% observed a single time. Source material: central memory CD4+ T cells from blood. All receptors come from a man aged 25-40 years with type 1 diabetes. CDR3s include the opening cysteine and the closing phenylalanine or tryptophan. Each record gives: clone size, D gene, V gene, J gene, CDR3 DNA, CDR3 protein. The D gene is left open where the match is weak. Some rows mark clone size as missing; the rest say once, few, many or name a class of expanded clone.

abundance: few
d_gene: TRBD1
v_gene: TRBV25-1
j_gene: TRBJ1-6
CDR3nt: TGTGCCAGCAGTGAATCCGGAGGTAGGGGGCCCAATTCACCCCTCCACTTT
CDR3aa: CASSESGGRGPNSPLHF

abundance: -
d_gene: -
v_gene: TRBV6-6
j_gene: TRBJ2-1
CDR3nt: TGTGCCATCAGTGATATGTGGGATGAGCAGTTCTTC
CDR3aa: CAISDMWDEQFF

abundance: few
d_gene: -
v_gene: TRBV6-1
j_gene: TRBJ1-5
CDR3nt: TGTGCCAGCAGTGAAGCGGAAAACTGGCCCCAGCATTTT
CDR3aa: CASSEAENWPQHF

abundance: few
d_gene: TRBD2
v_gene: TRBV5-1
j_gene: TRBJ2-7
CDR3nt: TGCGCCAGCAGCACGGGACTAGCGGACGAGCAGTACTTC
CDR3aa: CASSTGLADEQYF

abundance: few
d_gene: TRBD1
v_gene: TRBV5-6
j_gene: TRBJ2-5
CDR3nt: TGTGCCAGCAGCTCCAGACAGGGGCAGACCCAGTACTTC
CDR3aa: CASSSRQGQTQYF

abundance: -
d_gene: -
v_gene: TRBV4-2
j_gene: TRBJ2-3
CDR3nt: TGTGCCAGCAGCCAAGACGGGACTCCCCGAGATACGCAGTATTTT
CDR3aa: CASSQDGTPRDTQYF

abundance: -
d_gene: -
v_gene: TRBV9
j_gene: TRBJ2-2
CDR3nt: TGTGCCAGCAGCGTAGCGCAAAGTCCCGGGGAGCTGTTTTTT
CDR3aa: CASSVAQSPGELFF

abundance: few
d_gene: -
v_gene: TRBV19
j_gene: TRBJ2-3
CDR3nt: TGTGCCAGTAGTATTCATGGAGGACTATCCACAGATACGCAGTATTTT
CDR3aa: CASSIHGGLSTDTQYF

abundance: few
d_gene: -
v_gene: TRBV28
j_gene: TRBJ2-1
CDR3nt: TGTGCCAGCAGCGTGGGGGGTCCCCGCTCCTACAATGAGCAGTTCTTC
CDR3aa: CASSVGGPRSYNEQFF

abundance: -
d_gene: -
v_gene: TRBV9
j_gene: TRBJ1-4
CDR3nt: TGTGCCAGCAGCGGGGACACCTATAATGAAAAACTGTTTTTT
CDR3aa: CASSGDTYNEKLFF

abundance: few
d_gene: -
v_gene: TRBV7-2
j_gene: TRBJ2-7
CDR3nt: TGTGCCAGCAGCTTAGATGAGATCACCTACGAGCAGTACTTC
CDR3aa: CASSLDEITYEQYF

abundance: -
d_gene: -
v_gene: TRBV6-5
j_gene: TRBJ2-7
CDR3nt: TGTGCCAGCAGAAAGAAAACAGGGTTCGACTACGAGCAGTACTTC
CDR3aa: CASRKKTGFDYEQYF

abundance: -
d_gene: -
v_gene: TRBV6-5
j_gene: TRBJ2-5
CDR3nt: TGTGCCAGCAAGCGATTTGCGGAGACCCAGTACTTC
CDR3aa: CASKRFAETQYF

abundance: -
d_gene: TRBD1
v_gene: TRBV7-2
j_gene: TRBJ1-2
CDR3nt: TGTGCCAGCAGCCGAGACACAGGGGGAGATGGCTACACCTTC
CDR3aa: CASSRDTGGDGYTF

abundance: few
d_gene: TRBD2
v_gene: TRBV5-8
j_gene: TRBJ2-7
CDR3nt: TGTGCCAGCAGCTTAGGAGGGTCCGGGGGGTACGAGCAGTACTTC
CDR3aa: CASSLGGSGGYEQYF

abundance: -
d_gene: TRBD1
v_gene: TRBV7-6
j_gene: TRBJ2-7
CDR3nt: TGTGCCAGCAGCTTGCAGGGGGATTCATACGAGCAGTACTTC
CDR3aa: CASSLQGDSYEQYF

abundance: -
d_gene: -
v_gene: TRBV28
j_gene: TRBJ1-1
CDR3nt: TGTGCCAGCAGTCCGAGACGCCTTGTGGGGGGCACTGAAGCTTTCTTT
CDR3aa: CASSPRRLVGGTEAFF

abundance: few
d_gene: -
v_gene: TRBV7-2
j_gene: TRBJ2-1
CDR3nt: TGTGCCAGCAGCTTCTCCGGGCTAAACAATGAGCAGTTCTTC
CDR3aa: CASSFSGLNNEQFF

abundance: -
d_gene: TRBD1
v_gene: TRBV30
j_gene: TRBJ2-7
CDR3nt: TGTGCCTGGAGTGGGGGGACAGCCTACGAGCAGTACTTC
CDR3aa: CAWSGGTAYEQYF

abundance: few
d_gene: -
v_gene: TRBV6-6
j_gene: TRBJ2-7
CDR3nt: TGTGCCAGCTCACAGGGTGGCTACGAGCAGTACTTC
CDR3aa: CASSQGGYEQYF

abundance: -
d_gene: -
v_gene: TRBV2
j_gene: TRBJ2-3
CDR3nt: TGTGCCAGCAGTGAGACGACAGATACGCAGTATTTT
CDR3aa: CASSETTDTQYF

abundance: -
d_gene: TRBD1
v_gene: TRBV19
j_gene: TRBJ2-5
CDR3nt: TGTGCCAGTAGTCCCCGGGACAGCCAAGAGACCCAGTACTTC
CDR3aa: CASSPRDSQETQYF

abundance: -
d_gene: TRBD1
v_gene: TRBV6-5
j_gene: TRBJ2-4
CDR3nt: TGTGCCATCAGTGAGACAGGGCGGATTCAGTACTTC
CDR3aa: CAISETGRIQYF

abundance: few
d_gene: -
v_gene: TRBV23-1
j_gene: TRBJ1-4
CDR3nt: TGCGCCAGCAGTCAATCACCGGGGAAGGAAAAACTGTTTTTT
CDR3aa: CASSQSPGKEKLFF

abundance: many
d_gene: -
v_gene: TRBV13
j_gene: TRBJ2-5
CDR3nt: TGTGCCAGCAGCTTAGAGTACTTC
CDR3aa: CASSLEYF

abundance: few
d_gene: -
v_gene: TRBV7-9
j_gene: TRBJ2-6
CDR3nt: TGTGCCAGCAGCGACGACCAGGACTCTGGGGCCAACGTCCTGACTTTC
CDR3aa: CASSDDQDSGANVLTF

abundance: few
d_gene: TRBD2
v_gene: TRBV15
j_gene: TRBJ2-5
CDR3nt: TGTGCCACCAGCAGAGATCCAGGACTAGCGGGGGAAGAGACCCAGTACTTC
CDR3aa: CATSRDPGLAGEETQYF

abundance: -
d_gene: -
v_gene: TRBV5-6
j_gene: TRBJ2-7
CDR3nt: TGTGCCAGCAGCTTGACAGGGACGGGGCAGTACTTC
CDR3aa: CASSLTGTGQYF

abundance: -
d_gene: TRBD1
v_gene: TRBV5-1
j_gene: TRBJ2-2
CDR3nt: TGCGCCAGCAGCATGGACCCGACAGGGGTTAACACCGGGGAGCTGTTTTTT
CDR3aa: CASSMDPTGVNTGELFF

abundance: few
d_gene: -
v_gene: TRBV14
j_gene: TRBJ2-5
CDR3nt: TGTGCCAGCAGCCAAGAGAAGACCCAGTACTTC
CDR3aa: CASSQEKTQYF

abundance: few
d_gene: TRBD1
v_gene: TRBV7-2
j_gene: TRBJ1-4
CDR3nt: TGTGCCAGCAGCTTAGTTTTTGACAGGGGTGCGCGAAAACTGTTTTTT
CDR3aa: CASSLVFDRGARKLFF

abundance: -
d_gene: TRBD1
v_gene: TRBV7-2
j_gene: TRBJ1-3
CDR3nt: TGTGCCAGCAGCTTAAATCAGGGGGCTGGAAACACCATATATTTT
CDR3aa: CASSLNQGAGNTIYF

abundance: -
d_gene: -
v_gene: TRBV7-6
j_gene: TRBJ2-3
CDR3nt: TGTGCCAGCAGCCCGGGGCCGAGCACAGATACGCAGTATTTT
CDR3aa: CASSPGPSTDTQYF

abundance: few
d_gene: -
v_gene: TRBV2
j_gene: TRBJ1-2
CDR3nt: TGTGCCAGCAGTGCCTCAGGGGTGGACTATGGCTACACCTTC
CDR3aa: CASSASGVDYGYTF

abundance: -
d_gene: -
v_gene: TRBV5-1
j_gene: TRBJ2-5
CDR3nt: TGCGCCAGCAGCCGTGACAGCCAAGAGACCCAGTACTTC
CDR3aa: CASSRDSQETQYF